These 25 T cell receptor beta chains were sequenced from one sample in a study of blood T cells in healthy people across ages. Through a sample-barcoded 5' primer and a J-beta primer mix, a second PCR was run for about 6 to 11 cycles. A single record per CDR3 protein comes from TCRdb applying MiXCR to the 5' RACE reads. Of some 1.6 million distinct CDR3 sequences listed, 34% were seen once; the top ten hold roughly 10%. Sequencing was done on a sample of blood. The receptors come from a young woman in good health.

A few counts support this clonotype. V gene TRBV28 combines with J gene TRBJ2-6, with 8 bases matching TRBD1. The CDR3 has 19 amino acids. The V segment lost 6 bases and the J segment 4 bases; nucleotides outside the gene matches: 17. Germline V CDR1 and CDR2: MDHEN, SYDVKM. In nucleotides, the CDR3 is TGTGCCAGCAGCCTAGGGGTCCGGACAGGGTCTTCCGGGGCCAACGTCCTGACTTTC. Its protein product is CASSLGVRTGSSGANVLTF.

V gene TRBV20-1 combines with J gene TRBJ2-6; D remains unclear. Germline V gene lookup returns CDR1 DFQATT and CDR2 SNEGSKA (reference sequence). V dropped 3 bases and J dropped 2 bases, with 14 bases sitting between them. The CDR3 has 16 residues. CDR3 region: CSASPPFGTGANVLTF. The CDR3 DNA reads TGCAGTGCTAGCCCCCCCTTTGGAACTGGGGCCAACGTCCTGACTTTC.

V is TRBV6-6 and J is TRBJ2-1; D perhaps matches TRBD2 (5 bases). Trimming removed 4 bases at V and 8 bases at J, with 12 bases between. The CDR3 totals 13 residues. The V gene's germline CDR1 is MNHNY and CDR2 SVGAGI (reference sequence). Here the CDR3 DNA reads TGTGCCAGCAGTTTCAGGAGCGGTTATGAGCAGTTCTTC. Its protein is CASSFRSGYEQFF.

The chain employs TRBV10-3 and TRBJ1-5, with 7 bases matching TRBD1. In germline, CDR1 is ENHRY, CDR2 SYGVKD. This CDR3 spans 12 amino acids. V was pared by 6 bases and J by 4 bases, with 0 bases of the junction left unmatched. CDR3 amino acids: CAIRDRNQPQHF. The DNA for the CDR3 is TGTGCCATCAGGGACAGGAATCAGCCCCAGCATTTT.

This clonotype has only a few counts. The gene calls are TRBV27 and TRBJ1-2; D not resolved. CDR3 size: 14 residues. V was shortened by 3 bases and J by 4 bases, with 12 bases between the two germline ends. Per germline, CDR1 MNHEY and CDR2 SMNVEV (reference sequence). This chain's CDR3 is CASSFGPGGYGYTF. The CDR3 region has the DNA TGTGCCAGCAGTTTCGGGCCAGGAGGCTATGGCTACACCTTC.

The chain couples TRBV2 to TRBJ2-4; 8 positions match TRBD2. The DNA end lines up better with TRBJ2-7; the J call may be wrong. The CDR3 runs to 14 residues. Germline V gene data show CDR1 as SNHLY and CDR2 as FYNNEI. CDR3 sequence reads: CASSSRTSYHEQYF. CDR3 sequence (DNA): TGTGCCAGCAGTAGCCGGACTAGCTATCACGAGCAGTACTTC.

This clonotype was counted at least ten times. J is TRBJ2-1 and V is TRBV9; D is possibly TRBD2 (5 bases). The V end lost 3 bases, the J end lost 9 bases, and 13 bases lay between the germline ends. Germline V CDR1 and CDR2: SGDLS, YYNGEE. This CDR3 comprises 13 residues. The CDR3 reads CASSAVEASEQFF. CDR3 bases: TGTGCCAGCAGCGCGGTGGAGGCGTCTGAGCAGTTCTTC. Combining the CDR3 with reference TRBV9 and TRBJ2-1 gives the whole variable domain DSGVTQTPKHLITATGQRVTLRCSPRSGDLSVYWYQQSLDQGLQFLIQYYNGEERAKGNILERFSAQQFPDLHSELNLSSLELGDSALYFCASSAVEASEQFFGPGTRLTVL.

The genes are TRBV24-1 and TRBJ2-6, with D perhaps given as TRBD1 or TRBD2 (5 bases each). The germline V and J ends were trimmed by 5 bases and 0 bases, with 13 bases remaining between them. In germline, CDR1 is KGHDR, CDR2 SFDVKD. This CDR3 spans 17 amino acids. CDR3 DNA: TGTGCCACCAGTGCGGGACGTATCGTCTCTGGGGCCAACGTCCTGACTTTC. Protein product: CATSAGRIVSGANVLTF.

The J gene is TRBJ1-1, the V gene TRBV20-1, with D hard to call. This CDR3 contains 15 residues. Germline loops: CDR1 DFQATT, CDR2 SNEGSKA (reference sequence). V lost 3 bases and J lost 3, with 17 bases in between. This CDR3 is CSARRRETGYTEAFF. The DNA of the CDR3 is TGCAGTGCTAGGAGACGGGAAACGGGTTACACTGAAGCTTTCTTT.

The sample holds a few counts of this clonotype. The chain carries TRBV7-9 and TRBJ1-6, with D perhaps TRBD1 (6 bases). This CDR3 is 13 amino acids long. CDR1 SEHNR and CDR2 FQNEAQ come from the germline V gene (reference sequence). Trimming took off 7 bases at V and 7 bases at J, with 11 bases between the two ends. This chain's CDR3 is CASNQGPNSPLHF. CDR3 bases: TGTGCCAGCAACCAGGGGCCAAATTCACCCCTCCACTTT.

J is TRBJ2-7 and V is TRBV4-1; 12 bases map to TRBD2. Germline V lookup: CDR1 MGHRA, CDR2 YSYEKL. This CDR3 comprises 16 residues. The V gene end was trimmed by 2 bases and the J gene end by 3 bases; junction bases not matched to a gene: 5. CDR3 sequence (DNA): TGCGCCAGCAGCCAATTAACTAGCGGGGGGATCTACGAGCAGTACTTC. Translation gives CASSQLTSGGIYEQYF.

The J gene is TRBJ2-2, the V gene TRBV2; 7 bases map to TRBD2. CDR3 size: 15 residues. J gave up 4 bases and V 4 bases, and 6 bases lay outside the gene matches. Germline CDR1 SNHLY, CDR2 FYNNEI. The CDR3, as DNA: TGTGCCAGCAGTGGGGGACTATCCCGCACCGGGGAGCTGTTTTTT. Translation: CASSGGLSRTGELFF.

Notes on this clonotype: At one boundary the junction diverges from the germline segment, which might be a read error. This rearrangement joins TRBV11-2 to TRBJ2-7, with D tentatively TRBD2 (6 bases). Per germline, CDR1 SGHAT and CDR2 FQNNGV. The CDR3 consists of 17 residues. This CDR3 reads CACSLDPGREDAVEQYF. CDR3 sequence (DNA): TGTGCCTGCAGCTTAGATCCCGGCAGGGAGGACGCGGTCGAGCAGTACTTC.

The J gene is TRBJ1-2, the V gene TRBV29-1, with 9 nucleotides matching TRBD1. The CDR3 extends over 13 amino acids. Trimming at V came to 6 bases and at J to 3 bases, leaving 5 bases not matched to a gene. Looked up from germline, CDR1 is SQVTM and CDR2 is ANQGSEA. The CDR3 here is CSVGQGRDYGYTF. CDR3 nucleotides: TGCAGCGTAGGACAGGGGAGGGACTATGGCTACACCTTC.

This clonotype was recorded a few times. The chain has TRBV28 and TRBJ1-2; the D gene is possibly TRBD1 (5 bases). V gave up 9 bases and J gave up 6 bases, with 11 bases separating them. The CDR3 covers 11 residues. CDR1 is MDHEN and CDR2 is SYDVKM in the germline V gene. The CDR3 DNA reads TGTGCCAGTGAATTAGGGGATGGCTACACCTTC. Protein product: CASELGDGYTF.

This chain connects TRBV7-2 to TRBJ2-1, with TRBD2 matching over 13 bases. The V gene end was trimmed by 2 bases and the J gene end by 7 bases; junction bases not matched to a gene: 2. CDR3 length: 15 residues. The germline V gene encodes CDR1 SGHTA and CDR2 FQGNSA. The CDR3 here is CASSLPGLAGNEQFF. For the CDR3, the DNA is TGTGCCAGCAGCTTACCGGGACTAGCGGGAAATGAGCAGTTCTTC. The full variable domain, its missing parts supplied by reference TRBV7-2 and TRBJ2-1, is GAGVSQSPSNKVTEKGKDVELRCDPISGHTALYWYRQSLGQGLEFLIYFQGNSAPDKSGLPSDRFSAERTGGSVSTLTIQRTQQEDSAVYLCASSLPGLAGNEQFFGPGTRLTVL.

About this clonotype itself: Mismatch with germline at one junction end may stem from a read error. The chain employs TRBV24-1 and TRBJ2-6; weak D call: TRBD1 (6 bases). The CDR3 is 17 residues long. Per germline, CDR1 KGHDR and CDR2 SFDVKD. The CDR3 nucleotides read TGTGCCACCAGTGACCGCAAATCAGGGGCTGGGGCCAACGTCCCGACTTTC. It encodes CATSDRKSGAGANVPTF.

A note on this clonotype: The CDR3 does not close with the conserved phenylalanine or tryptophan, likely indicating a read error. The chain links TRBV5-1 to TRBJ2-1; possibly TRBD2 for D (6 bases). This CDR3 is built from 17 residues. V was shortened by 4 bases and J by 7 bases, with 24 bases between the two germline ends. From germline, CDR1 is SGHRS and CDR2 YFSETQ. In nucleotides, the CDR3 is TGCGCCAGCAGCGCCCGGGGGTCCAGTCTGGGGGGAAATGAGCAGTTCTTA. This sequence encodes CASSARGSSLGGNEQFL.

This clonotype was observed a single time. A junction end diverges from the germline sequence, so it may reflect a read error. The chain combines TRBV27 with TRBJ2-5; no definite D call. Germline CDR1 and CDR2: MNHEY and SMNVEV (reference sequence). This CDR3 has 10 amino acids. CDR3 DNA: TGTGCCAGCAGTCGAGAGACCCTGTACTTC. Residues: CASSRETLYF.

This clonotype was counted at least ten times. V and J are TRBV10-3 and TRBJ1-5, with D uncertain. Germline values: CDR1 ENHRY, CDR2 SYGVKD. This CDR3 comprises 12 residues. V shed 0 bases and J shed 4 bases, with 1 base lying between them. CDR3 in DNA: TGTGCCATCAGTGAGTCGAATCAGCCCCAGCATTTT. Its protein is CAISESNQPQHF.

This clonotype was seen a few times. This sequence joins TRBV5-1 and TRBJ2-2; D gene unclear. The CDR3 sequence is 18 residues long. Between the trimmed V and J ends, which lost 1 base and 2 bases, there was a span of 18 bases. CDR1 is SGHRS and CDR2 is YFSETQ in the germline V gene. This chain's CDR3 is CASSLLPQHGSNTGELFF. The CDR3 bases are TGCGCCAGCAGCTTGCTTCCCCAACACGGGTCAAACACCGGGGAGCTGTTTTTT. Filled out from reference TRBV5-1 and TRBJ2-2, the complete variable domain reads KAGVTQTPRYLIKTRGQQVTLSCSPISGHRSVSWYQQTPGQGLQFLFEYFSETQRNKGNFPGRFSGRQFSNSRSEMNVSTLELGDSALYLCASSLLPQHGSNTGELFFGEGSRLTVL.

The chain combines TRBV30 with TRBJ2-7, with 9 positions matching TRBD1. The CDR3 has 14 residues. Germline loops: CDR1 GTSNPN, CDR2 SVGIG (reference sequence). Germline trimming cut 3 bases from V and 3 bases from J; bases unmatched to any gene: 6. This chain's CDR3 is CAWRKGTGHYEQYF. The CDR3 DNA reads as TGTGCCTGGAGGAAAGGGACAGGGCACTACGAGCAGTACTTC.

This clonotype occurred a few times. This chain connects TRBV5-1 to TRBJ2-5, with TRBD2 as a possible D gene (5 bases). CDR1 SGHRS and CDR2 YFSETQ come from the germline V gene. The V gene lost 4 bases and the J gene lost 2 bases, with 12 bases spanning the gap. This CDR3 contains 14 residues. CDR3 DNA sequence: TGCGCCAGCAGCATGGACTCTTCACAAGAGACCCAGTACTTC. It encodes CASSMDSSQETQYF.

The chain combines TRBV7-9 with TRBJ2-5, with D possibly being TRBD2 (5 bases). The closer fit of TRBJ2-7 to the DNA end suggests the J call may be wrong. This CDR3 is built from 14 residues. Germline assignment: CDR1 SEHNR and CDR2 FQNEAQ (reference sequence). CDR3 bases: TGTGCCAGCAGCTTAGTATTGGGAGCGAGCGAGCAGTACTTC. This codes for CASSLVLGASEQYF.

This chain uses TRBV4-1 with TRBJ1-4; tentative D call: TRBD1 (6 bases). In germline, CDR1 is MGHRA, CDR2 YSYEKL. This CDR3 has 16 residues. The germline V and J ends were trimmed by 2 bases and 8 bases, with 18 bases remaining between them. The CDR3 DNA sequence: TGCGCCAGCAGCCAAACTCAGGGGTCGAGTGCGGAAAAACTGTTTTTT. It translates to CASSQTQGSSAEKLFF.